Shown below are 4 T cell receptor beta chains from a single sample sequenced in a study of T cells after posttransplantation cyclophosphamide. The naive gate required viable CD3+CD4+ or CD3+CD8+ cells with CCR7+CD45RA+CD45RO-CD95-CD27+CD28+ phenotype. Here immunoSEQ multiplex PCR was the method, and the copy in TCRdb shows in-frame clones only, minus some. The data hold fewer than 35,000 clones, with roughly 90% observed a single time. Sequencing input: naive CD4+ T cells sorted from blood. All receptors come from a man aged 25 to 45 in good health and a related stem cell transplant donor.

The chain employs TRBV28 and TRBJ1-6; the D gene is possibly TRBD1 (5 bases). The CDR3 is 18 residues long. Germline V gene sequence: CDR1 MDHEN, CDR2 SYDVKM. Trimming left V 2 bases short and J 6 bases short, with 20 bases between. Written as DNA, the CDR3 is TGTGCCAGCAGTTTAGGCCAGGGACTAGGGCGGTTTAATTCACCCCTCCACTTT. Residues: CASSLGQGLGRFNSPLHF. The entire variable domain, with the rest obtained from reference TRBV28 and TRBJ1-6, is as follows: DVKVTQSSRYLVKRTGEKVFLECVQDMDHENMFWYRQDPGLGLRLIYFSYDVKMKEKGDIPEGYSVSREKKERFSLILESASTNQTSMYLCASSLGQGLGRFNSPLHFGNGTRLTVT.

CDR3 in DNA: TGCAGCGTTGTTGGGCAGGGATTGTTTAATGAGCAGTTCTTC. It translates to CSVVGQGLFNEQFF. V and J are TRBV29-1 and TRBJ2-1, with D possibly being TRBD1 (5 bases). CDR1 and CDR2 (germline): SQVTM, ANQGSEA. V lost 4 bases to trimming and J lost 7 bases, with 17 bases between them. This CDR3 spans 14 amino acids.

The rearrangement uses TRBV4-2 and TRBJ1-5; tentatively, D is TRBD1 (6 bases). The CDR3 spans 15 residues. Trimming removed 0 bases at V and 7 bases at J, with 13 bases between. Germline V gene data show CDR1 as LGHNA and CDR2 as YNFKEQ. The CDR3 is CASSQESTGKQPQHF. The CDR3 DNA reads TGTGCCAGCAGCCAAGAGTCCACAGGGAAACAGCCCCAGCATTTT.

The chain couples TRBV9 to TRBJ2-5, with TRBD2 matching over 9 bases. The CDR3 length is 17 residues. The V and J ends lost 4 bases and 2 bases, in that order; junction bases with no gene match: 12. The germline V gene encodes CDR1 SGDLS and CDR2 YYNGEE. The CDR3 sequence is CASSPVGLAGQQETQYF. DNA of the CDR3: TGTGCCAGCAGCCCTGTCGGGCTAGCGGGGCAACAAGAGACCCAGTACTTC.